Described below is a single TCR beta chain sequence and its context. The antigen remains undetermined. The data were taken from a study of CD8+ T cells in alopecia areata. Study summary: Treated patients' severity was scored by percentage of affected scalp area.

Isolated RNA was reverse transcribed into cDNA used as the sequencing template. Clones were read by immunoSEQ multiplex PCR, and TCRdb kept only the in-frame ones, dropping some. The table lists about 110,000 clones, 56% of them singletons. Described treatment: oral pan-JAK inhibitor, 5-10 mg twice daily. Unmatched junction bases numbered 4, after V lost 6 bases and J lost 10 bases. The germline gives CDR1 SEHNR, CDR2 FQNEAQ (reference sequence). CDR3 length: 14 amino acids. Study conclusions and caveats: Among the cells sequenced in scalp samples are also the resident alphabeta T cells of normal skin.

The origin of this receptor is a human donor with alopecia areata. This chain links TRBV7-9 with TRBJ2-1; the match to TRBD2 covers 15 bases. The sequenced sample was CD4+ T cells sorted from blood, obtained at week 24, from a patient treated with tofacitinib. CDR3 amino acids: CASRGLAGGSEQFF. For the CDR3, the DNA is TGTGCCAGCAGAGGACTAGCGGGAGGGTCAGAGCAGTTCTTC. Looking up the rest from reference TRBV7-9 and TRBJ2-1 gives the full variable domain: DTGVSQNPRHKITKRGQNVTFRCDPISEHNRLYWYRQTLGQGPEFLTYFQNEAQLEKSRLLSDRFSAERPKGSFSTLEIQRTEQGDSAMYLCASRGLAGGSEQFFGPGTRLTVL.